One and the same sample provided the 18 T cell receptor beta chains below, sequenced in a study of human T cells and chemical hapten exposure. TCRdb reanalysed the RACE reads using MiXCR and keeps one entry per CDR3 protein. The profile covers approximately 260,000 distinct CDR3 sequences, with roughly 8% appearing a single time and roughly 1.2% taken by the ten largest. Time point reported: pre-sensitization, week 0. The treatment was: therapeutic diphenylcyclopropenone sensitization with weekly scalp DPC. Here the sequenced sample was whole blood, taken in connection with sensitization to the hapten diphenylcyclopropenone (DPC). These receptors originate from a man aged 18 to 35 with alopecia areata. Some clones in this sample may be carry-over from other donors' samples.

This clonotype was detected a few times. The genes are TRBV5-6 and TRBJ2-2; 8 bases are a match to TRBD1. V dropped 2 bases and J dropped 6; count of bases not matched to a gene: 9. Germline assignment: CDR1 SGHDT and CDR2 YYEEEE. The CDR3 sequence is 16 residues long. DNA of the CDR3: TGTGCCAGCAGCTTACGGACAGGGAAGGAGGCCGGGGAGCTGTTTTTT. Protein product: CASSLRTGKEAGELFF.

In its sample, this clonotype was seen a few times. This chain uses TRBV7-2 with TRBJ2-3; D is perhaps TRBD2 (5 bases). Trimming removed 1 base from V and 2 bases from J, with 13 bases in between. This CDR3 spans 16 amino acids. Germline V gene data show CDR1 as SGHTA and CDR2 as FQGNSA. This chain's CDR3 is CASSLGGLADTDTQYF. CDR3 coding DNA: TGTGCCAGCAGCTTAGGAGGGCTGGCAGACACAGATACGCAGTATTTT.

Many counts were recorded for this clonotype. The chain combines TRBV28 with TRBJ2-7; D might be TRBD2 (5 bases). The CDR3 runs 14 residues. The V end was cut by 3 bases, the J end by 5 bases, with 14 bases between. Germline V lookup: CDR1 MDHEN, CDR2 SYDVKM. The CDR3 protein is CASSLAGRGNEQYF. The CDR3 DNA sequence: TGTGCCAGCAGTTTGGCAGGTAGAGGGAACGAGCAGTACTTC.

This clonotype was seen ten or more times. V and J are TRBV7-2 and TRBJ1-3; unclear D gene. The CDR3 totals 13 residues. V lost 6 bases to trimming and J lost 4 bases, with 10 bases between them. The germline V gene has CDR1 SGHTA and CDR2 FQGNSA. The chain's CDR3 is CASRTFSGNTIYF. The DNA of the CDR3 is TGTGCCAGCAGGACGTTCTCCGGAAACACCATATATTTT. The full variable domain, with the rest looked up from reference TRBV7-2 and TRBJ1-3, is GAGVSQSPSNKVTEKGKDVELRCDPISGHTALYWYRQSLGQGLEFLIYFQGNSAPDKSGLPSDRFSAERTGGSVSTLTIQRTQQEDSAVYLCASRTFSGNTIYFGEGSWLTVV.

V is TRBV10-3 and J is TRBJ2-2; 8 bases are shared with TRBD2. CDR1 is ENHRY, CDR2 SYGVKD, per germline. The V segment lost 4 bases and the J segment 3 bases; nucleotides outside the gene matches: 4. The CDR3 runs to 15 residues. CDR3 sequence reads: CAISASGGDTGELFF. The CDR3 region has the DNA TGTGCCATCAGTGCCAGCGGGGGTGACACCGGGGAGCTGTTTTTT.

The chain joins TRBV27 to TRBJ2-7; D uncertain. Germline-derived CDR1 and CDR2 are MNHEY and SMNVEV (reference sequence). The CDR3 has 15 residues. With 4 bases removed from V and 4 bases from J, the gap between germline ends came to 17 bases. The CDR3 DNA reads TGTGCCAGCAGTTCCTCCCCCGCGGCCAGTTACGAGCAGTACTTC. Its translation: CASSSSPAASYEQYF.

This clonotype was found a few times. The J gene is TRBJ1-5, the V gene TRBV5-1, with a possible D match to TRBD1 (5 bases). Germline CDR1 reads SGHRS; CDR2 reads YFSETQ. V was cut by 1 base and J by 7 bases, with 9 bases left in between. There are 13 residues in the CDR3. CDR3 nucleotides: TGCGCCAGCAGCTTGAGGGGTGAGCAGCCCCAGCATTTT. This gives the protein CASSLRGEQPQHF.

This clonotype was observed at least ten times. The rearrangement uses TRBV7-2 and TRBJ1-2; D remains unclear. Per the germline V gene, CDR1 is SGHTA and CDR2 is FQGNSA. V dropped 1 base and J dropped 0 bases, with 15 bases sitting between them. The CDR3 loop spans 17 amino acids. This chain's CDR3 is CASSLVRETKANYGYTF. The CDR3 DNA reads TGTGCCAGCAGCTTAGTGCGGGAGACAAAAGCTAACTATGGCTACACCTTC.

The chain is built from TRBV5-1 and TRBJ1-1, with 10 bases fitting TRBD1. V lost 2 bases to trimming and J lost 1 base; unmatched junction nucleotides: 20. Germline loops: CDR1 SGHRS, CDR2 YFSETQ. The CDR3 is 21 residues long. CDR3 residues: CASSFRGQGTITGTQNTEAFF. CDR3 nucleotides: TGCGCCAGCAGCTTCCGGGGACAGGGGACGATAACCGGGACCCAGAACACTGAAGCTTTCTTT.

CDR3 sequence reads: CASSLELGLIENTEAFF. CDR3 sequence (DNA): TGTGCCAGCAGCTTAGAGTTAGGGCTCATTGAGAACACTGAAGCTTTCTTT. The V call is TRBV7-8, the J call TRBJ1-1; D not certain. Germline CDR1 SGHVS, CDR2 FQNEAQ. V lost 1 base to trimming and J lost 1 base, with 16 bases between them. This CDR3 is built from 17 residues. Combining the CDR3 with reference TRBV7-8 and TRBJ1-1 gives the whole variable domain GAGVSQSPRYKVAKRGQDVALRCDPISGHVSLFWYQQALGQGPEFLTYFQNEAQLDKSGLPSDRFFAERPEGSVSTLKIQRTQQEDSAVYLCASSLELGLIENTEAFFGQGTRLTVV.

In its sample, this clonotype was seen a few times. V gene TRBV5-5 combines with J gene TRBJ2-7, with TRBD1 matching 8 bases. Germline V gives CDR1 SGHKS, CDR2 YYEKEE (reference sequence). The CDR3 extends over 14 amino acids. J was trimmed by 5 bases and V by 2 bases; bases with no gene match: 6. The CDR3 loop reads CASSFGQGINEQYF. CDR3 DNA sequence: TGTGCCAGCAGCTTTGGACAGGGTATCAACGAGCAGTACTTC.

This clonotype has more than one count but fewer than ten. V gene TRBV29-1 combines with J gene TRBJ1-1, with 9 bases lining up with TRBD1. The germline gives CDR1 SQVTM, CDR2 ANQGSEA. CDR3 length: 13 amino acids. The ends lost 6 bases at V and 4 bases at J; junction bases unmatched: 6. The CDR3 DNA reads as TGCAGCGTGTCCGGGACAGGGAGCACTGAAGCTTTCTTT. Its protein is CSVSGTGSTEAFF.

This clonotype has just a few counts. The chain uses TRBV12-3 or TRBV12-4 and TRBJ2-7; tentative D call: TRBD2 (6 bases). The CDR3 sequence is 17 residues long. The V gene lost 5 bases and the J gene lost 0 bases, with 20 bases spanning the gap. The CDR3 is CASSPPPSGRSSYEQYF. The CDR3 DNA reads TGTGCCAGCAGTCCGCCACCCTCAGGGAGGAGCTCCTACGAGCAGTACTTC.

This clonotype appeared a few times. The chain has TRBV12-5 and TRBJ1-1; perhaps TRBD1 as D (5 bases). CDR3 length: 15 residues. CDR1 is LGHNT and CDR2 is FRNRAP in the germline V gene. Between the trimmed V and J ends, which lost 0 bases and 3 bases, there was a span of 11 bases. CDR3 residues: CASGLVRGSHTEAFF. CDR3 nucleotide sequence: TGTGCTAGTGGTTTGGTACGGGGGTCCCACACTGAAGCTTTCTTT.

This clonotype was detected many times. The rearrangement uses TRBV12-3 or TRBV12-4 and TRBJ2-2; D unclear. V was trimmed by 6 bases and J by 7 bases, leaving 6 bases between them. This CDR3 has 11 residues. The CDR3 here is CASRMGGELFF. CDR3 bases: TGTGCCAGCAGGATGGGCGGGGAGCTGTTTTTT.

This clonotype was observed a handful of times. The chain links TRBV10-3 to TRBJ2-5, with a weak D call TRBD2 (6 bases). Germline assignment: CDR1 ENHRY and CDR2 SYGVKD. The CDR3 is made up of 13 amino acids. V was shortened by 4 bases and J by 4 bases, with 10 bases between the two germline ends. The chain's CDR3 is CAISGREIETQYF. The CDR3, as DNA: TGTGCCATCAGTGGACGGGAGATAGAGACCCAGTACTTC.

The chain couples TRBV27 to TRBJ2-7; no firm D call. Trimming took off 5 bases at V and 6 bases at J, with 11 bases between the two ends. The CDR3 is made up of 12 amino acids. CDR1 is MNHEY and CDR2 is SMNVEV in the germline V gene (reference sequence). CDR3 coding DNA: TGTGCCAGCAGTGTATTAGGAACCGAGCAGTACTTC. Amino acid sequence: CASSVLGTEQYF.

This clonotype was counted ten times or more. The rearrangement links TRBV11-2 to TRBJ2-1; a possible D gene is TRBD1 (6 bases). CDR3 length: 17 amino acids. The ends were cut back, 4 bases at V and 0 bases at J, with 16 bases in the middle. Germline V gene lookup returns CDR1 SGHAT and CDR2 FQNNGV. The CDR3 DNA reads as TGTGCCAGCAGCTCCTACAGGGTCAGGAGCTCCTACAATGAGCAGTTCTTC. Its protein product is CASSSYRVRSSYNEQFF.